The rows below give T cell receptor beta chains drawn from one sample of a study of response to subunit inactivated influenza vaccine. TCRdb ran MiXCR on the RT-PCR reads and lists one entry per CDR3 protein. The sample shows around 850,000 distinct CDR3 sequences, 18% of them seen only once. This sample comprised PBMCs from blood, obtained 4 to 6 days after vaccination. The receptors come from a man over 45 who received an inactivated influenza vaccine. Each CDR3 is given with its conserved first and last residue. A D gene is named only where the DNA matches it firmly. Only some rows state a clone size, as once, few, many or a class for expanded clones.

many | TRBJ2-5 | TRBV20-1 | TRBD2 | CSASSSGGDQETQYF | TGCAGTGCTAGTTCGTCGGGAGGGGATCAAGAGACCCAGTACTTC
. | TRBJ2-4 | TRBV10-2 | . | CASSEGRGYGKNIQYF | TGCGCCAGCAGTGAAGGCAGGGGTTATGGCAAAAACATTCAGTACTTC
few | TRBJ2-5 | TRBV12-3/TRBV12-4 | TRBD1 | CASSLGTGVISGTQYF | TGTGCCAGCAGTTTGGGGACAGGGGTGATTAGTGGGACCCAGTACTTC
once | TRBJ2-3 | TRBV11-1 | TRBD2 | CASSLVRASGRRGTDTQYF | TGTGCCAGCAGCTTAGTTCGGGCTAGCGGGAGGAGAGGCACAGATACGCAGTATTTT
few | TRBJ2-1 | TRBV4-3 | TRBD2 | CASSQDSTSGVYNEQFF | TGCGCCAGCAGCCAAGATTCGACTAGCGGAGTTTACAATGAGCAGTTCTTC
. | TRBJ2-1 | TRBV21-1 | . | CASSKVGASSYNEQFF | TGTGCCAGCAGCAAAGTTGGCGCGAGCTCCTACAATGAGCAGTTCTTC
few | TRBJ2-7 | TRBV15 | TRBD1 | CATSRQGVGEQYF | TGTGCCACCAGCCGACAGGGGGTGGGCGAGCAGTACTTC
. | TRBJ1-1 | TRBV24-1 | TRBD1 | CATSGQHNTEAFF | TGTGCCACCTCGGGACAGCATAACACTGAAGCTTTCTTT
few | TRBJ1-1 | TRBV7-9 | . | CASSLAREVTEAFF | TGTGCCAGCAGCTTAGCACGGGAGGTCACTGAAGCTTTCTTT
. | TRBJ2-3 | TRBV12-3/TRBV12-4 | TRBD1 | CASSTGASTDTQYF | TGTGCCAGCAGCACAGGGGCTAGCACAGATACGCAGTATTTT
. | TRBJ2-7 | TRBV29-1 | TRBD2 | CSVSGTNSYEQYF | TGCAGCGTTTCCGGGACTAACTCCTACGAGCAGTACTTC
few | TRBJ2-7 | TRBV12-3/TRBV12-4 | . | CASSTSGGLYEQYF | TGTGCCAGCAGTACCAGCGGTGGGCTATACGAGCAGTACTTC
few | TRBJ2-7 | TRBV5-8 | TRBD1 | CASSSTGTGVEQYF | TGTGCCAGCAGCTCAACCGGGACAGGGGTCGAGCAGTACTTC
. | TRBJ1-1 | TRBV7-9 | . | CASSFLHGVLNTEAFF | TGTGCCAGCAGCTTCCTACACGGGGTTTTGAACACTGAAGCTTTCTTT
. | TRBJ2-1 | TRBV5-1 | . | CASSLARGRGSSYNEQFF | TGCGCCAGCAGCTTGGCACGAGGGCGGGGAAGCTCCTACAATGAGCAGTTCTTC
many | TRBJ2-7 | TRBV6-5 | . | CASSYTGVLVEQYF | TGTGCCAGCAGTTATACCGGTGTCTTGGTCGAGCAGTACTTC
. | TRBJ2-2 | TRBV7-2 | . | CASSAGTTVPGELFF | TGTGCCAGCAGCGCCGGGACCACTGTACCCGGGGAGCTGTTTTTT
few | TRBJ2-3 | TRBV20-1 | . | CSAPRESGDTQYF | TGCAGTGCTCCTCGGGAGTCTGGAGATACGCAGTATTTT
few | TRBJ2-3 | TRBV5-6 | . | CASSLGRSFTDTQYF | TGTGCCAGCAGCTTGGGCCGGTCTTTCACAGATACGCAGTATTTT
few | TRBJ1-1 | TRBV14 | . | CASSQVPGAVTEAFF | TGTGCCAGCAGCCAAGTTCCGGGGGCGGTCACTGAAGCTTTCTTT
. | TRBJ1-1 | TRBV2 | . | CASTSQGAWAFF | TGTGCCAGCACCTCCCAGGGAGCTTGGGCTTTCTTT
. | TRBJ2-5 | TRBV5-5 | . | CASSLSQIRSFETQYF | TGTGCCAGCAGCTTGTCTCAGATTCGCTCGTTCGAGACCCAGTACTTC
few | TRBJ2-7 | TRBV7-8 | . | CASSLKGLPREQYF | TGTGCCAGCAGCTTAAAGGGACTTCCTCGGGAGCAGTACTTC
. | TRBJ2-2 | TRBV10-3 | . | CAISESESTGELFF | TGTGCCATCAGTGAGTCAGAGAGCACCGGGGAGCTGTTTTTT
few | TRBJ2-1 | TRBV7-2 | TRBD2 | CASSLQGGGGYNEQFF | TGTGCCAGCAGCTTACAGGGTGGGGGGGGATACAATGAGCAGTTCTTC
few | TRBJ2-7 | TRBV4-2 | . | CASSQEAADAYEQYF | TGTGCCAGCAGCCAAGAAGCGGCGGATGCCTACGAGCAGTACTTC
few | TRBJ1-6 | TRBV27 | . | CASSLHGGYNSPLHF | TGTGCCAGCAGTTTACATGGCGGATATAATTCACCCCTCCACTTT
. | TRBJ1-3 | TRBV5-1 | . | CASSLDGNSGNTIYF | TGCGCCAGCAGCTTGGATGGGAACTCTGGAAACACCATATATTTT
. | TRBJ2-7 | TRBV5-1 | TRBD2 | CASSEGLAGGIHEQYF | TGCGCCAGCAGCGAGGGACTAGCGGGAGGAATCCACGAGCAGTACTTC
. | TRBJ2-2 | TRBV4-2 | TRBD2 | CASSQVGGRNGELFF | TGTGCCAGCAGCCAAGTGGGCGGGAGGAACGGGGAGCTGTTTTTT
. | TRBJ2-2 | TRBV9 | TRBD1 | CASSRQGAYTGELFF | TGTGCCAGCAGCCGACAGGGGGCTTACACCGGGGAGCTGTTTTTT
. | TRBJ1-2 | TRBV7-9 | . | CASSHSAGAGYGYTF | TGTGCCAGCAGCCATTCGGCGGGGGCGGGGTATGGCTACACCTTC
many | TRBJ2-6 | TRBV5-1 | . | CASSKLLRGGSGANVLTF | TGCGCCAGCAGCAAACTGCTTCGGGGAGGCTCTGGGGCCAACGTCCTGACTTTC
. | TRBJ2-1 | TRBV6-2/TRBV6-3 | TRBD2 | CASSQLAGGPGYEQFF | TGTGCCAGCAGTCAACTAGCGGGAGGGCCGGGATATGAGCAGTTCTTC
. | TRBJ1-4 | TRBV25-1 | TRBD1 | CASSETGGNNEKLFF | TGTGCCAGCAGCGAAACAGGGGGCAATAATGAAAAACTGTTTTTT
. | TRBJ2-1 | TRBV12-3/TRBV12-4 | . | CASSYRDHNEQFF | TGTGCCAGCAGCTACCGGGACCACAATGAGCAGTTCTTC
. | TRBJ2-6 | TRBV12-3/TRBV12-4 | TRBD1 | CASSPGQGASGANVLTF | TGTGCCAGCAGCCCGGGACAGGGGGCATCTGGGGCCAACGTCCTGACTTTC
. | TRBJ1-6 | TRBV5-4 | TRBD1 | CASSQPDRGNSPLHF | TGTGCCAGCAGCCAACCGGACAGGGGAAATTCACCCCTCCACTTT
few | TRBJ2-1 | TRBV20-1 | TRBD2 | CSAFLAGGNYNEQFF | TGCAGTGCTTTTTTAGCGGGGGGTAATTACAATGAGCAGTTCTTC
. | TRBJ2-6 | TRBV5-1 | . | CASSLISGTGANVLTF | TGCGCCAGCAGCTTAATTTCAGGAACTGGGGCCAACGTCCTGACTTTC
. | TRBJ2-1 | TRBV19 | . | CASSIDPRNNEQFF | TGTGCCAGTAGTATAGATCCACGGAACAATGAGCAGTTCTTC
many | TRBJ2-5 | TRBV20-1 | . | CSARDTYETQYF | TGCAGTGCTAGAGACACCTACGAGACCCAGTACTTC
few | TRBJ2-7 | TRBV6-5 | TRBD1 | CASSYSGQGSGEQYF | TGTGCCAGCAGTTACTCGGGACAGGGATCTGGCGAGCAGTACTTC
. | TRBJ2-1 | TRBV7-2 | TRBD1 | CASSWGTGPYNEQFF | TGTGCCAGCAGCTGGGGGACAGGGCCTTACAATGAGCAGTTCTTC
few | TRBJ1-1 | TRBV6-5 | TRBD1 | CASSSPGAGGNTEAFF | TGTGCCAGCAGTTCCCCGGGGGCAGGGGGGAACACTGAAGCTTTCTTT
. | TRBJ1-5 | TRBV7-2 | TRBD1 | CASSLVGTGGGQPQHF | TGTGCCAGCAGCTTAGTCGGGACAGGGGGCGGACAGCCCCAGCATTTT
many | TRBJ2-7 | TRBV4-3 | TRBD2 | CASSLAAGGPSYEQYF | TGCGCCAGCAGCCTAGCGGCGGGGGGGCCCTCCTACGAGCAGTACTTC
. | TRBJ1-1 | TRBV20-1 | . | CSAREDGRNTEAFF | TGCAGTGCTAGAGAAGACGGCCGGAACACTGAAGCTTTCTTT
few | TRBJ2-7 | TRBV27 | TRBD2 | CASSLRLAGDRYEQYF | TGTGCCAGCAGTTTAAGGTTGGCGGGGGACCGTTACGAGCAGTACTTC
. | TRBJ2-7 | TRBV7-9 | . | CACSGTHSYEQYF | TGTGCCTGCAGCGGGACACACTCCTACGAGCAGTACTTC
once | TRBJ2-5 | TRBV5-1 | TRBD1 | CASSSIRGLQETQYF | TGCGCCAGCAGCTCCATCAGGGGGCTCCAAGAGACCCAGTACTTC
few | TRBJ2-1 | TRBV7-3 | TRBD2 | CASSLMAGGINEQFF | TGTGCCAGCAGCTTAATGGCGGGAGGGATTAATGAGCAGTTCTTC
few | TRBJ1-1 | TRBV18 | TRBD1 | CASSPLRGGAEAFF | TGTGCCAGCTCACCACTCAGGGGGGGAGCTGAAGCTTTCTTT